This TCR beta chain emerged from a study of shared clonotypes between healthy human individuals. Turning to the study itself: The study used three CD4 naive, three CD4 memory, two CD8 naive and one CD8 memory plate per donor.

This clone was seen just once. Genomic DNA (from each subset) was split evenly across several immunoSEQ plates. Sorted-subset replicate PCRs used 200 ng DNA, approximately 30,000 T cell genomes. The data were produced by immunoSEQ multiplex PCR, yet TCRdb's version contains in-frame clones alone and is incomplete. The sample consists of 2 million to 3 million clones, 93% of them appearing once. V was trimmed by 5 bases and J by 7 bases, leaving 18 bases between them. CDR1 SGHTA and CDR2 FQGNSA come from the germline V gene. The CDR3 spans 15 residues. Sequencing input: naive CD4+ T cells from PBMCs. Sample subset: CD45RA+ positively selected. The receptor's source is a man between 18 and 29 years old in good health. Some clones in this sample may be carry-over from other donors' samples. The rearrangement links TRBV7-2 to TRBJ2-1; possible D gene TRBD2, 6 bases. This chain's CDR3 is CASSPRDSRRNEQFF. The CDR3 coding sequence is TGTGCCAGCAGCCCCCGGGACTCCCGGAGAAATGAGCAGTTCTTC.